This note documents a single T cell receptor (beta chain) sequence. Sequencing used immunoSEQ multiplex PCR; TCRdb keeps in-frame clones, though not all of them. Found here are roughly 150,000 clones, roughly nine tenths of them singletons; the top ten hold approximately 3%. This entry is derived from a study of blood T cell repertoires in COVID-19. The clonotype comes from a man aged 55 to 70 with acute or convalescent COVID-19. Sequenced input: peripheral blood.

CDR3: CASRPPAYEQYF. As DNA, the CDR3 is TGTGCCAGCAGACCCCCGGCCTACGAGCAGTACTTC. The rearrangement joins TRBV6-6 to TRBJ2-7; the D is unclear. Germline CDR1 is MNHNY and CDR2 is SVGAGI (reference sequence). CDR3 length: 12 amino acids. V was clipped by 6 bases and J by 2 bases, with 8 bases between them.